Below are 19 T cell receptor beta chains sequenced from a single sample in a study of blood T cell repertoires in COVID-19. The assay was immunoSEQ multiplex PCR, and TCRdb's table has in-frame clones only and misses some. Altogether about 170,000 clones are present, 84% being singletons, with the ten largest covering about 2.7%. Specimen: peripheral blood. The receptors were gathered from a woman older than 75 with COVID-19, enrolled during active disease.

The chain carries TRBV9 and TRBJ2-3; D uncertain. The CDR3 contains 12 residues. Per the germline V gene, CDR1 is SGDLS and CDR2 is YYNGEE. Trimming left V 4 bases short and J 2 bases short, with 5 bases between. CDR3 amino acids: CASSPNTDTQYF. CDR3 DNA: TGTGCCAGCAGCCCTAACACAGATACGCAGTATTTT. Drawing the rest from reference TRBV9 and TRBJ2-3, the complete variable domain is DSGVTQTPKHLITATGQRVTLRCSPRSGDLSVYWYQQSLDQGLQFLIQYYNGEERAKGNILERFSAQQFPDLHSELNLSSLELGDSALYFCASSPNTDTQYFGPGTRLTVL.

V usage is TRBV18 and J usage is TRBJ2-1; D perhaps matches TRBD2 (6 bases). Trimming shortened V by 4 bases and J by 9 bases, and 7 bases separated the two germline ends. The germline V gene has CDR1 KGHSH and CDR2 LQKENI. The CDR3 runs 11 residues. CDR3 amino acids: CASSLGGEQFF. CDR3 DNA sequence: TGTGCCAGCTCACTGGGAGGTGAGCAGTTCTTC.

This sequence joins TRBV29-1 and TRBJ1-2, with 9 bases lining up with TRBD1. Germline V gives CDR1 SQVTM, CDR2 ANQGSEA. V lost 3 bases, J lost 8 bases, and 7 bases stayed unmatched. The CDR3 has 13 residues. CDR3 in amino acids: CSVDGDRVGGYTF. The CDR3 nucleotides read TGCAGCGTTGACGGGGACAGGGTCGGCGGCTACACCTTC.

The chain has TRBV4-1 and TRBJ2-7, with 7 positions matching TRBD1. Germline V gene sequence: CDR1 MGHRA, CDR2 YSYEKL. This CDR3 is 15 amino acids long. Unmatched junction bases numbered 8, after V lost 3 bases and J lost 3 bases. CDR3 in DNA: TGCGCCAGCAGCCAGTACAAAGGGGGCCTCTACGAGCAGTACTTC. It codes for CASSQYKGGLYEQYF.

The chain uses TRBV18 and TRBJ2-3, with 14 bases matching TRBD2. Germline V gene sequence: CDR1 KGHSH, CDR2 LQKENI. This CDR3 has 18 residues. V trimming: 3 bases; J trimming: 6 bases; junction bases outside the gene matches: 11. The CDR3 region is CASSPLGLAGGLGDTQYF. In DNA, the CDR3 is TGTGCCAGCTCACCTCTCGGACTAGCGGGGGGCCTGGGGGATACGCAGTATTTT. Variable domain in full (rest from reference TRBV18 and TRBJ2-3): NAGVMQNPRHLVRRRGQEARLRCSPMKGHSHVYWYRQLPEEGLKFMVYLQKENIIDESGMPKERFSAEFPKEGPSILRIQQVVRGDSAAYFCASSPLGLAGGLGDTQYFGPGTRLTVL.

The CDR3 nucleotides read TGTGCCAGCAGTTACGGGACTTCGAGGGGTGGCAATGAGCAGTTCTTC. This encodes CASSYGTSRGGNEQFF. This chain links TRBV6-6 with TRBJ2-1; TRBD2 is a possible D gene (6 bases). The CDR3 has 16 residues. Germline CDR1 MNHNY, CDR2 SVGAGI (reference sequence). Trimming pared 2 bases from V and 6 bases from J, leaving 17 bases between.

This clone showed up just a few times. CDR3 loop: CAISGEGQGLEQYF. The CDR3 bases are TGTGCCATCAGTGGAGAAGGACAGGGGCTCGAGCAGTACTTC. V usage is TRBV10-3 and J usage is TRBJ2-7; 9 nucleotides align to TRBD1. There are 14 residues in the CDR3. V trimming: 4 bases; J trimming: 6 bases; junction bases outside the gene matches: 7. The germline V gene encodes CDR1 ENHRY and CDR2 SYGVKD.

The chain employs TRBV6-6 and TRBJ2-3, with D unclear. Germline loops: CDR1 MNHNY, CDR2 SVGAGI (reference sequence). This CDR3 is 14 amino acids long. The germline V and J ends were trimmed by 6 bases and 2 bases, with 12 bases remaining between them. This chain's CDR3 is CASRHFEFTDTQYF. The DNA for the CDR3 is TGTGCCAGCAGGCACTTTGAGTTCACAGATACGCAGTATTTT.

Notes on this clone: Other nucleotide sequences in the sample specify the same CDR3. The DNA for the CDR3 is TGTGCCAGCTCACCCGCGGGGGAGACCCAGTACTTC. Amino acids: CASSPAGETQYF. The chain links TRBV18 to TRBJ2-5, with D maybe TRBD2 (6 bases). CDR3 length: 12 residues. CDR1 KGHSH and CDR2 LQKENI come from the germline V gene. Trimming took off 3 bases at V and 5 bases at J, with 7 bases between the two ends. The variable domain in full, with the rest retrieved from reference TRBV18 and TRBJ2-5, is NAGVMQNPRHLVRRRGQEARLRCSPMKGHSHVYWYRQLPEEGLKFMVYLQKENIIDESGMPKERFSAEFPKEGPSILRIQQVVRGDSAAYFCASSPAGETQYFGPGTRLLVL.

This chain joins TRBV5-1 and TRBJ2-7; D possibly corresponds to TRBD2 (5 bases). Germline V gives CDR1 SGHRS, CDR2 YFSETQ. The CDR3 is 14 residues long. Trimming left V 2 bases short and J 2 bases short, with 11 bases between. CDR3 in DNA: TGCGCCAGCAGCTTCTCCGGGAACACCTACGAGCAGTACTTC. This gives the protein CASSFSGNTYEQYF.

This chain connects TRBV28 to TRBJ2-1; D is undetermined. The germline V gene has CDR1 MDHEN and CDR2 SYDVKM. CDR3 length: 12 amino acids. V was shortened by 4 bases and J by 7 bases, with 8 bases between the two germline ends. CDR3 in DNA: TGTGCCAGCAGTTGGTTGGCAAATGAGCAGTTCTTC. Its translation is CASSWLANEQFF.

This clone was seen more than once but under ten times. CDR3 in DNA: TGCGCCAGTCCTTACGGGGGTTCTACGGAGTATGGCTACACCTTC. Its protein is CASPYGGSTEYGYTF. The gene calls are TRBV23-1 and TRBJ1-2; possibly TRBD1 for D (5 bases). TRBV23-1 is an ORF for which the function is uncertain. CDR3 size: 15 residues. V was cut by 9 bases and J by 5 bases, with 22 bases left in between.

The chain carries TRBV27 and TRBJ2-5, with unresolved D. Germline CDR1 MNHEY, CDR2 SMNVEV (reference sequence). The CDR3 is 10 amino acids. With 11 bases removed from V and 5 bases from J, the gap between germline ends came to 9 bases. The CDR3 region has the DNA TGTGCCGGCCCCACGGAGACCCAGTACTTC. Its protein is CAGPTETQYF.

The chain carries TRBV10-3 and TRBJ2-7; D remains ambiguous. The germline gives CDR1 ENHRY, CDR2 SYGVKD. The V end lost 0 bases, the J end lost 7 bases, and 10 bases lay between the germline ends. The CDR3 totals 13 residues. This chain's CDR3 is CAISESGRLEQYF. In DNA, the CDR3 is TGTGCCATCAGTGAGTCGGGCCGCTTGGAGCAGTACTTC.

This rearrangement joins TRBV28 to TRBJ2-7, with 7 bases that match TRBD2. CDR3 length: 15 amino acids. From germline, CDR1 is MDHEN and CDR2 SYDVKM. V lost 4 bases and J lost 2; bases outside the gene matches: 8. CDR3 residues: CASSSGRGRAYEQYF. The CDR3, as DNA: TGTGCCAGCAGTTCCGGCCGAGGGAGGGCCTACGAGCAGTACTTC.

The gene calls are TRBV2 and TRBJ1-2; TRBD1 agrees at 9 bases. The CDR3 runs to 15 residues. The V segment lost 6 bases and the J segment 7 bases; nucleotides outside the gene matches: 12. The germline gives CDR1 SNHLY, CDR2 FYNNEI. CDR3 residues: CASRARTGVGGGYTF. CDR3 nucleotides: TGTGCCAGCAGGGCCCGGACAGGGGTTGGAGGTGGCTACACCTTC.

The chain is built from TRBV18 and TRBJ1-3, with TRBD1 matching 9 bases. CDR1 KGHSH and CDR2 LQKENI come from the germline V gene. This CDR3 contains 16 residues. The trim removed 4 bases at V and 3 bases at J, leaving 7 bases unmatched. For the CDR3, the DNA is TGTGCCAGCTCACAAACCGGGACAGGGTTTGGAAACACCATATATTTT. Encoded protein: CASSQTGTGFGNTIYF.

This rearrangement joins TRBV7-3 to TRBJ2-1; the D is unclear. This CDR3 region has 13 residues. The V gene lost 6 bases and the J gene lost 4 bases, with 10 bases spanning the gap. Germline CDR1 is SGHTA and CDR2 is FQGTGA. The chain's CDR3 is CASSNGPYNEQFF. The CDR3, as DNA: TGTGCCAGCAGTAACGGTCCTTACAATGAGCAGTTCTTC. Combining the CDR3 with reference TRBV7-3 and TRBJ2-1 gives the whole variable domain GAGVSQTPSNKVTEKGKYVELRCDPISGHTALYWYRQSLGQGPEFLIYFQGTGAADDSGLPNDRFFAVRPEGSVSTLKIQRTERGDSAVYLCASSNGPYNEQFFGPGTRLTVL.

The chain employs TRBV18 and TRBJ2-1; 8 nucleotides line up with TRBD2. Germline V CDR1 and CDR2: KGHSH, LQKENI. The CDR3 consists of 15 residues. J gave up 6 bases and V 3 bases, and 7 bases lay outside the gene matches. CDR3 region: CASSPQGRGVNEQFF. The CDR3 DNA reads TGTGCCAGCTCACCCCAGGGGCGGGGGGTCAATGAGCAGTTCTTC.